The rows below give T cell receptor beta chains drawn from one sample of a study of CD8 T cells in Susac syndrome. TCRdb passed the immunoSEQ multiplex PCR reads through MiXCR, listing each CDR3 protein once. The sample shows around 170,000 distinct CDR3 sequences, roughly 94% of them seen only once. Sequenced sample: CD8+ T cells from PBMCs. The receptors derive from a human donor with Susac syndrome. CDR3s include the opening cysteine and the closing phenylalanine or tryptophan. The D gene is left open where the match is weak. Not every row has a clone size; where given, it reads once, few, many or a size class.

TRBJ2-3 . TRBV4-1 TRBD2 CASSHLLAGYHPSTDTQYF TGCGCCAGCAGCCACCTACTAGCGGGATATCACCCTAGCACAGATACGCAGTATTTT
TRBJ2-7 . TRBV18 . CASSPTAKNEQYF TGTGCCAGCTCACCGACAGCGAAAAACGAGCAGTACTTC
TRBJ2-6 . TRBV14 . CASSQRVGANVLTF TGTGCCAGCAGCCAAAGGGTTGGGGCCAACGTCCTGACTTTC
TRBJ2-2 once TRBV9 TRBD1 CASSEQGARNGELFF TGTGCCAGCAGCGAACAGGGGGCTCGTAACGGGGAGCTGTTTTTT
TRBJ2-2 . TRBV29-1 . CSVDLGNTGELFF TGCAGCGTTGATTTAGGGAACACCGGGGAGCTGTTTTTT
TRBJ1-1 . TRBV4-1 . CASSQMGTGNTEAFF TGCGCCAGCAGCCAAATGGGGACGGGGAACACTGAAGCTTTCTTT
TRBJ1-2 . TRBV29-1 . CSVEDWGGNNYGYTF TGCAGCGTTGAAGATTGGGGGGGCAATAACTATGGCTACACCTTC
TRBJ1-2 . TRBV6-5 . CASSGGSGYGYTF TGTGCCAGCAGTGGAGGGAGTGGGTATGGCTACACCTTC
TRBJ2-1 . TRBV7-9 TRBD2 CASSFPFPGLAAFNEQFF TGTGCCAGCAGCTTTCCGTTTCCGGGACTAGCGGCCTTCAATGAGCAGTTCTTC
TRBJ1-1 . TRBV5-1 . CASSSGMVAEAFF TGCGCCAGCAGTTCGGGGATGGTTGCTGAAGCTTTCTTT
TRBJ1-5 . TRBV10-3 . CAISESNPRSQPQHF TGTGCCATCAGTGAGTCGAACCCACGCAGTCAGCCCCAGCATTTT
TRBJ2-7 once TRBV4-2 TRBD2 CASSQEERESEQYF TGTGCCAGCAGCCAAGAAGAGCGGGAGTCCGAGCAGTACTTC
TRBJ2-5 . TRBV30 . CAWSWSLQETQYF TGTGCCTGGAGTTGGAGTTTACAAGAGACCCAGTACTTC
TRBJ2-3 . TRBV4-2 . CASSERLGGTDTQYF TGTGCCAGCAGCGAACGACTAGGTGGCACAGATACGCAGTATTTT
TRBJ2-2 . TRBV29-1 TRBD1 CSVEGTGPTGELFF TGCAGCGTTGAAGGGACAGGACCCACCGGGGAGCTGTTTTTT